The 19 T cell receptor beta chains below come from one sample, sequenced in a study of blood T cell repertoires in COVID-19. Sequencing used immunoSEQ multiplex PCR; TCRdb keeps in-frame clones, though not all of them. Of 310,000 or so clones in the sample, 65% to 85% were seen once. The sequenced material came from peripheral blood. The receptors were gathered from a woman aged 45 to 65 with acute or convalescent COVID-19.

The rearrangement joins TRBV20-1 to TRBJ1-2; 7 bases align to TRBD1. Per the germline V gene, CDR1 is DFQATT and CDR2 is SNEGSKA (reference sequence). The CDR3 runs 13 residues. With V trimmed by 3 bases and J by 8 bases, 9 bases remained unmatched. The chain's CDR3 is CSASTTGEYGYTF. The CDR3 region has the DNA TGCAGTGCTAGTACCACAGGGGAGTACGGCTACACCTTC.

There are a few counts of this clone. The V call is TRBV12-5, the J call TRBJ1-1; D remains ambiguous. Trimming took off 5 bases at V and 0 bases at J, with 13 bases between the two ends. Per germline, CDR1 LGHNT and CDR2 FRNRAP. The CDR3 loop spans 15 amino acids. The CDR3 region is CASGDRRTLNTEAFF. The CDR3 nucleotides are TGTGCTAGTGGTGATCGTCGCACATTGAACACTGAAGCTTTCTTT.

This chain uses TRBV29-1 with TRBJ1-2; maybe TRBD1 (5 bases). Germline V CDR1 and CDR2: SQVTM, ANQGSEA. V lost 7 bases and J lost 8, with 23 bases in between. The CDR3 covers 14 residues. The CDR3: CSAPNSAGKGGYTF. The CDR3, as DNA: TGCAGCGCCCCAAACTCGGCAGGGAAGGGGGGCTACACCTTC.

This chain joins TRBV18 and TRBJ2-7; D is ambiguous. Trimming cost V 6 bases and J 4 bases, with 7 bases left between them. This CDR3 has 11 amino acids. Germline V gene lookup returns CDR1 KGHSH and CDR2 LQKENI. The chain's CDR3 is CASSQQYEQYF. In DNA form, the CDR3 reads TGTGCCAGCTCTCAACAATACGAGCAGTACTTC.

This clone appeared many times. This chain connects TRBV15 to TRBJ2-1, with D hard to call. The V gene lost 0 bases and the J gene lost 9 bases, with 6 bases spanning the gap. The CDR3 extends over 12 amino acids. Germline CDR1 LNHNV, CDR2 YYDKDF (reference sequence). Here the CDR3 reads CATSREGSEQFF. The CDR3 nucleotides are TGTGCCACCAGCAGAGAGGGCAGTGAGCAGTTCTTC.

The chain links TRBV6-5 to TRBJ1-2, with D possibly matching TRBD1 (6 bases). The germline gives CDR1 MNHEY, CDR2 SVGAGI. V dropped 6 bases and J dropped 5 bases, with 19 bases sitting between them. There are 15 residues in the CDR3. The CDR3, as DNA: TGTGCCAGCAGGCCGGCCATAGAAGGGGGTTATGGCTACACCTTC. It codes for CASRPAIEGGYGYTF.

CDR3 coding DNA: TGTGCCAGCTCACTCTACACGGGACTCGCTTCCACAGATACGCAGTATTTT. Translated, it gives CASSLYTGLASTDTQYF. The chain recombines TRBV18 with TRBJ2-3, with a tentative D call TRBD2 (6 bases). CDR3 size: 17 residues. Germline V gives CDR1 KGHSH, CDR2 LQKENI. Trimming pared 4 bases from V and 2 bases from J, leaving 19 bases between.

In regard to this clone: This specimen includes other DNA sequences encoding the same CDR3. The V call is TRBV6-5, the J call TRBJ1-1; D is perhaps TRBD1 (6 bases). V shed 5 bases and J shed 3 bases, with 10 bases lying between them. Germline V CDR1 and CDR2: MNHEY, SVGAGI. The CDR3 is 13 amino acids. The CDR3, as DNA: TGTGCCAGCAGTAGAGGGGGGGACACTGAAGCTTTCTTT. Translation: CASSRGGDTEAFF.

This clone came up a few times. This chain joins TRBV5-1 and TRBJ2-7, with 10 positions matching TRBD2. CDR1 and CDR2 from the germline V gene are SGHRS and YFSETQ. V gave up 0 bases and J gave up 4 bases; unmatched junction bases: 4. The CDR3 is made up of 15 amino acids. CDR3 loop: CASSLATSGNYEQYF. DNA for the CDR3: TGCGCCAGCAGCTTGGCCACTAGCGGGAATTACGAGCAGTACTTC.

The gene calls are TRBV6-6 and TRBJ1-1; 9 bases fit TRBD1. Germline-derived CDR1 and CDR2 are MNHNY and SVGAGI (reference sequence). The length of the CDR3 is 16 residues. Trimming removed 8 bases from V and 5 bases from J; junction bases left unmatched: 15. The CDR3 loop reads CASLRGQGGRRTEAFF. CDR3 bases: TGTGCCAGCCTTCGGGGACAGGGCGGTCGTCGGACTGAAGCTTTCTTT.

This chain links TRBV28 with TRBJ2-1; tentative D call: TRBD1 (6 bases). Trimming cost V 5 bases and J 6 bases, with 14 bases left between them. Germline loops: CDR1 MDHEN, CDR2 SYDVKM. The CDR3 contains 14 residues. CDR3 loop: CASSPPGTLNEQFF. As DNA, the CDR3 is TGTGCCAGCAGTCCCCCAGGGACACTCAATGAGCAGTTCTTC.

The rearrangement uses TRBV7-9 and TRBJ2-7, with TRBD2 as a possible D gene (6 bases). The CDR3 totals 13 residues. The V end was cut by 3 bases, the J end by 5 bases, with 11 bases between. Germline V CDR1 and CDR2: SEHNR, FQNEAQ (reference sequence). This CDR3 reads CASSFGGKNEQYV. Written as DNA, the CDR3 is TGTGCCAGCAGCTTCGGAGGGAAAAACGAGCAGTACGTC.

The J gene is TRBJ1-4, the V gene TRBV6-5; D gene ambiguous. Germline V gene data show CDR1 as MNHEY and CDR2 as SVGAGI. V dropped 2 bases and J dropped 8 bases, with 12 bases sitting between them. The length of the CDR3 is 14 residues. CDR3 region: CASSYEPREEKLFF. The CDR3 bases are TGTGCCAGCAGTTACGAACCACGTGAGGAAAAACTGTTTTTT.

Note on this clone: The same CDR3 arises from other DNA sequences in this sample as well. This sequence joins TRBV19 and TRBJ1-1; no definite D call. Per germline, CDR1 LNHDA and CDR2 SQIVND (reference sequence). V was trimmed by 1 base and J by 0 bases, leaving 9 bases between them. The CDR3 consists of 15 residues. The CDR3: CASSIGLTVNTEAFF. The CDR3 DNA follows: TGTGCCAGTAGTATAGGTTTAACAGTGAACACTGAAGCTTTCTTT.

The gene calls are TRBV20-1 and TRBJ2-7, with no clear D. Trimming cost V 3 bases and J 2 bases, with 11 bases left between them. The CDR3 is 13 amino acids. The germline CDR1 and CDR2 sequences are DFQATT and SNEGSKA (reference sequence). The CDR3 region has the DNA TGCAGTGCTAGTTGGCTTTCGCCCTACGAGCAGTACTTC. Its translation is CSASWLSPYEQYF.

V gene TRBV4-1 combines with J gene TRBJ2-5, with 7 nucleotides matching TRBD1. Unmatched junction bases numbered 2, after V lost 5 bases and J lost 2 bases. The CDR3 covers 13 residues. Germline CDR1 MGHRA, CDR2 YSYEKL. The CDR3 DNA reads as TGCGCCAGCAGCAAGGGGGCGCAAGAGACCCAGTACTTC. Translation gives CASSKGAQETQYF.

The V gene is TRBV7-5, the J gene TRBJ1-5; the DNA was not compared with TRBD1, the D call given in the table. TRBV7-5 is reported as a pseudogene. The length of the CDR3 is 18 residues. CDR3 region: CARSFRQGVEIVNQPQHF. CDR3 sequence (DNA): TGTGCCAGAAGCTTTCGACAGGGTGTCGAAATCGTGAATCAGCCCCAGCATTTT.

The V and J genes are TRBV30 and TRBJ1-6; D might be TRBD1 (6 bases). This CDR3 has 14 residues. Germline values: CDR1 GTSNPN, CDR2 SVGIG (reference sequence). Trimming cost V 5 bases and J 5 bases, with 13 bases left between them. The DNA of the CDR3 is TGTGCCTGGTCTCGCAGGGGTCATAATTCACCCCTCCACTTT. Translated: CAWSRRGHNSPLHF.

The rearrangement uses TRBV12-3 or TRBV12-4 and TRBJ1-1, with D perhaps matching TRBD1 (5 bases). Trimming stripped 10 bases from V and 3 bases from J, with 15 bases between. The CDR3 is made up of 13 amino acids. The CDR3 reads CATSFDSHTEAFF. The CDR3, as DNA: TGTGCCACCTCCTTTGACAGCCACACTGAAGCTTTCTTT.